Sequencing of this T cell receptor (beta chain) was carried out in a study of human T cells and chemical hapten exposure. Time point described: patch test 1, 2 weeks after DPC sensitization. Treatment noted: therapeutic diphenylcyclopropenone sensitization with weekly scalp DPC. As the library was built, unique molecular identifiers were attached to individual cDNA molecules. TCRdb analysed the RACE reads with MiXCR anew, one entry per CDR3 protein. The sample includes approximately 77,000 distinct CDR3 sequences, around 7.8% of them seen just once. This clonotype showed up many times. The CDR3 runs 14 residues. CDR1 and CDR2 (germline): DFQATT, SNEGSKA (reference sequence). Trimming removed 3 bases from V and 6 bases from J, with 15 bases in between.

V usage is TRBV20-1 and J usage is TRBJ2-1, with a tentative D call TRBD2 (5 bases). The source of this sequence is a woman aged 25 to 45 with alopecia areata. Some clones in this sample may be carry-over from other donors' samples. The sequenced sample was whole blood, obtained in connection with sensitization to the hapten diphenylcyclopropenone (DPC). The CDR3 spells CSARGKRVGNEQFF. CDR3 in DNA: TGCAGTGCTAGGGGGAAGAGGGTCGGCAATGAGCAGTTCTTC.